The rows below give T cell receptor beta chains drawn from one sample of a study of T cell responses to AZD1222 COVID-19 vaccine. Profiling relied on immunoSEQ multiplex PCR, and the TCRdb table lists in-frame clones only, not all of them. The sample has more than 85,000 clones, about nine tenths seen once; the top ten hold more than 1.5%. The sequences come from peripheral blood, collected on day 0 of AZD1222 vaccination. These receptors originate from an adult in good health. Each CDR3 is given with its conserved first and last residue. The order of the fields is clone size, D gene, J gene, V gene, CDR3 protein, CDR3 DNA. D genes are given only for firm matches. Size is omitted from some rows. Given values are once, few, many or a class for expanded clones.

- - TRBJ1-6 TRBV11-2 CASSLDTWPVNSPLHF TGTGCCAGCAGCTTGGATACATGGCCTGTTAATTCACCCCTCCACTTT
- - TRBJ2-3 TRBV5-1 CASSSRADTQYF TGCGCCAGCAGCTCCAGGGCGGATACGCAGTATTTT
- - TRBJ2-1 TRBV11-2 CASSARERVYNEQFF TGTGCCAGCAGCGCCCGGGAGCGGGTATACAATGAGCAGTTCTTC
- - TRBJ1-3 TRBV9 CASSPSFGAAGNTIYF TGTGCCAGCAGCCCATCCTTCGGGGCAGCTGGAAACACCATATATTTT
- - TRBJ1-1 TRBV30 CAWGQAEAFF TGTGCCTGGGGACAAGCTGAAGCTTTCTTT
- TRBD2 TRBJ2-1 TRBV7-9 CASSLVAGGGSYNEQFF TGTGCCAGCAGCTTAGTAGCGGGAGGGGGCTCCTACAATGAGCAGTTCTTC
once - TRBJ1-1 TRBV6-5 CASPSLGVLTEAFF TGTGCCAGCCCCTCCCTAGGGGTCCTCACTGAAGCTTTCTTT
- TRBD1 TRBJ2-5 TRBV2 CASSDRGQGVSETQYF TGTGCCAGCAGTGACCGGGGACAGGGGGTTTCTGAGACCCAGTACTTC
- - TRBJ2-3 TRBV20-1 CSAVKRDTQYF TGCAGTGCTGTTAAGCGAGATACGCAGTATTTT
- - TRBJ2-4 TRBV19 CASSIGSGAKNIQYF TGTGCCAGTAGTATAGGGTCAGGGGCCAAAAACATTCAGTACTTC
- - TRBJ1-6 TRBV6-5 CASSYEGGSPLHF TGTGCCAGCAGTTACGAAGGGGGTTCACCCCTCCACTTT
- - TRBJ1-5 TRBV7-8 CASSLEAATLSYQPQHF TGTGCCAGCAGCTTAGAGGCTGCAACTCTGTCCTATCAGCCCCAGCATTTT
- - TRBJ1-5 TRBV4-2 CASSQREGTNQPQHF TGTGCCAGCAGCCAAAGGGAGGGGACGAATCAGCCCCAGCATTTT
- - TRBJ1-2 TRBV18 CASSPDPSGYGYTF TGTGCCAGCTCACCAGATCCGTCAGGCTATGGCTACACCTTC
- - TRBJ2-7 TRBV7-2 CASSFLPAYEQYF TGTGCCAGCAGCTTCCTGCCTGCCTACGAGCAGTACTTC
once - TRBJ1-2 TRBV19 CASRPILVKNYGYTF TGTGCCAGTAGGCCGATATTGGTGAAAAACTATGGCTACACCTTC
- - TRBJ1-1 TRBV28 CASKVGATEAFF TGTGCCAGCAAGGTGGGAGCCACTGAAGCTTTCTTT
- - TRBJ1-1 TRBV12-3/TRBV12-4 CASSSRAEAFF TGTGCCAGCAGTTCGCGGGCCGAAGCTTTCTTT
- - TRBJ2-7 TRBV6-5 CASSQGRWDEQYF TGTGCCAGCAGCCAGGGAAGATGGGACGAGCAGTACTTC
- - TRBJ1-1 TRBV5-5 CASNRYGNTEAFF TGTGCCAGCAACCGGTATGGGAACACTGAAGCTTTCTTT
- - TRBJ2-7 TRBV3-1/TRBV3-2 CASSQDGGAVDGFGEQYF TGTGCCAGCAGCCAAGATGGAGGGGCCGTTGATGGATTTGGGGAGCAGTACTTC
- - TRBJ1-1 TRBV23-1 CASSRAKGETEAFF TGCGCCAGCAGTCGAGCGAAGGGGGAAACTGAAGCTTTCTTT
- - TRBJ1-2 TRBV29-1 CSANGGTSNYGYTF TGCAGCGCCAACGGGGGGACTTCTAACTATGGCTACACCTTC
- - TRBJ2-5 TRBV20-1 CSAPNRRTQYF TGCAGTGCCCCCAATCGCAGGACCCAGTACTTC
once - TRBJ2-7 TRBV7-8 CASSEDVSSYEQYF TGTGCCAGCAGCGAGGATGTTAGCTCCTACGAGCAGTACTTC
few TRBD2 TRBJ2-7 TRBV7-2 CASSTDSGGAYEQYF TGTGCCAGCAGCACAGATAGCGGGGGGGCCTACGAGCAGTACTTC
- - TRBJ2-5 TRBV13 CASSSGGTKETQYF TGTGCCAGCAGCTCCGGAGGCACGAAAGAGACCCAGTACTTC
few - TRBJ2-1 TRBV29-1 CSVDFEQFF TGCAGCGTTGATTTTGAGCAGTTCTTC
- TRBD1 TRBJ1-6 TRBV9 CASSPRDRDSPLHF TGTGCCAGCAGCCCCCGGGACAGAGATTCACCCCTCCACTTT
- TRBD1 TRBJ1-2 TRBV5-4 CASSSRTGGINNYGYTF TGTGCCAGCAGCTCGAGGACAGGGGGGATAAATAACTATGGCTACACCTTC
once TRBD1 TRBJ1-2 TRBV2 CATTGDNYGYTF TGTGCCACAACAGGGGATAACTATGGCTACACCTTC
once - TRBJ1-1 TRBV11-2 CASSLEGTSNTEAFF TGTGCCAGCAGCTTAGAGGGCACATCGAACACTGAAGCTTTCTTT
- - TRBJ2-7 TRBV23-1 CASSPGPYEQYF TGCGCCAGCAGTCCCGGTCCCTACGAGCAGTACTTC
- - TRBJ2-7 TRBV6-5 CASSSGTLHEQYF TGTGCCAGCAGCTCCGGGACACTCCACGAGCAGTACTTC
- - TRBJ1-5 TRBV19 CASSIAELGNQPQHF TGTGCCAGTAGTATAGCAGAACTAGGCAATCAGCCCCAGCATTTT
few - TRBJ2-1 TRBV5-1 CASSFGGSSSYNEQFF TGCGCCAGCAGCTTCGGAGGCAGTAGCTCCTACAATGAGCAGTTCTTC
- - TRBJ2-3 TRBV29-1 CSVTLAPDTQYF TGCAGCGTCACTCTAGCGCCAGATACGCAGTATTTT
- TRBD1 TRBJ1-1 TRBV29-1 CSVGTGLKNTEAFF TGCAGCGTGGGGACAGGGCTCAAGAACACTGAAGCTTTCTTT
- - TRBJ1-2 TRBV27 CASSFGGSNYGYTF TGTGCCAGCAGCTTTGGGGGCAGTAACTATGGCTACACCTTC
- TRBD1 TRBJ1-1 TRBV27 CASSRQGMNTEAFF TGTGCCAGCAGTCGACAGGGGATGAACACTGAAGCTTTCTTT
- - TRBJ2-6 TRBV15 CATSRGQYSGANVLTF TGTGCCACCAGCAGAGGACAGTACTCTGGGGCCAACGTCCTGACTTTC
- - TRBJ1-1 TRBV7-8 CASSLGGAMNTEAFF TGTGCCAGCAGCTTAGGCGGAGCGATGAACACTGAAGCTTTCTTT
- - TRBJ1-3 TRBV3-1/TRBV3-2 CASSPRERGNTIYF TGTGCCAGCAGCCCGAGAGAAAGAGGAAACACCATATATTTT
once - TRBJ2-3 TRBV18 CATRADAGTDPQYF TGTGCCACCCGGGCCGACGCGGGCACAGATCCGCAGTATTTT
- - TRBJ1-1 TRBV29-1 CSVEVGGQVAFF TGCAGCGTTGAAGTGGGCGGCCAGGTAGCTTTCTTT
- - TRBJ1-5 TRBV4-1 CASSQDSEDQPQHF TGCGCCAGCAGCCAAGATTCTGAGGATCAGCCCCAGCATTTT
- - TRBJ2-1 TRBV5-1 CASSSGRQNNEQFF TGCGCCAGCAGCTCGGGACGGCAAAACAATGAGCAGTTCTTC
- - TRBJ2-7 TRBV5-1 CASSWDEYREQYF TGCGCCAGCAGTTGGGATGAGTATAGGGAGCAGTACTTC
- - TRBJ2-1 TRBV2 CASRREGRSSYNEQFF TGTGCCAGCAGGAGAGAAGGTAGGAGCTCCTACAATGAGCAGTTCTTC
- TRBD1 TRBJ1-4 TRBV15 CATSRGQGTNEKLFF TGTGCCACCAGCAGGGGACAGGGAACAAATGAAAAACTGTTTTTT